One T cell receptor beta chain is described in this entry. This specimen belongs to a study of control samples from healthy donors and cancer patients. Clones were sequenced by immunoSEQ multiplex PCR, and TCRdb holds only the in-frame ones, with some missing. The sample contains 100,000 to 150,000 clones, around 92% of which appear only once. V dropped 3 bases and J dropped 0 bases, with 6 bases sitting between them. Germline CDR1 is GTSNPN and CDR2 is SVGIG (reference sequence). The CDR3 totals 13 residues. The source is a man aged 50 to 60 with head and neck cancer. V gene TRBV30 combines with J gene TRBJ1-3, with D uncertain. Material for sequencing was PBMCs. The CDR3 DNA is TGTGCCTGGAGCACCCACTCTGGAAACACCATATATTTT. Protein sequence: CAWSTHSGNTIYF.